This TCR beta chain came from a study of T cell changes during pregnancy in multiple sclerosis. The length of the CDR3 is 16 residues. Per the germline V gene, CDR1 is LNHDA and CDR2 is SQIVND (reference sequence). Trimming removed 3 bases from V and 5 bases from J; junction bases left unmatched: 7. Sequencing used immunoSEQ multiplex PCR; TCRdb keeps in-frame clones, though not all of them. Of tens of thousands of clones listed, roughly 89% are singletons. This chain links TRBV19 with TRBJ1-5, with 10 bases that match TRBD1. This specimen was CD8+ T cells from peripheral blood mononuclear cells, taken in the third trimester of pregnancy. The clonotype originates from a female donor with multiple sclerosis, enrolled in a pregnancy study. In nucleotides, the CDR3 is TGTGCCAGTAGTATGGGGACAGGGGATTGGGATCAGCCCCAGCATTTT. As protein: CASSMGTGDWDQPQHF. Combining the CDR3 with reference TRBV19 and TRBJ1-5 gives the whole variable domain DGGITQSPKYLFRKEGQNVTLSCEQNLNHDAMYWYRQDPGQGLRLIYYSQIVNDFQKGDIAEGYSVSREKKESFPLTVTSAQKNPTAFYLCASSMGTGDWDQPQHFGDGTRLSIL.